This T cell receptor (beta chain) was recorded in a study of cytomegalovirus exposure and HLA in healthy donors. At the level of the study: One earlier analysis, a look at 200 million or so T cells, found some 100 million unique TCR beta sequences. Study conclusions and caveats: It was in a later analysis that TCR association rates were seen to vary by HLA locus, highest for DRB1 and lowest for HLA-C. Exclusion applied to some V segments, including TRBV6-2 and TRBV6-3, as they were indistinguishable.

Trimming took off 4 bases at V and 6 bases at J, with 7 bases between the two ends. Per germline, CDR1 LNHDA and CDR2 SQIVND (reference sequence). CDR3 length: 12 residues. To note about this clone: Its antigen is undetermined.

In the PCR, 60 Vbeta and 13 Jbeta primers were used. Method: immunoSEQ multiplex PCR; TCRdb's copy keeps in-frame clones and lacks some. Found here are approximately 210,000 clones, about four fifths of them singletons; the top ten hold 1.6%. The V gene is TRBV19, the J gene TRBJ1-5; D not certain. The receptor was isolated from a woman between 45 and 65 years old in good health and CMV-seronegative. The sequenced material came from PBMCs. The CDR3 bases are TGTGCCAGTAGTAACCCAGGTCAGCCCCAGCATTTT. Translating it yields CASSNPGQPQHF.